Following are 20 T cell receptor beta chains from one sample sequenced in a study of T cell responses to AZD1222 COVID-19 vaccine. Data came from immunoSEQ multiplex PCR; TCRdb stores just in-frame clones and leaves some out. In the table there are 100,000 to 150,000 clones, 80% to 90% of which are singletons. The specimen was peripheral blood, collected 28 days after the second AZD1222 dose. The receptors originated from an adult who received the AZD1222 COVID-19 vaccine.

V gene TRBV28 combines with J gene TRBJ1-5, with unresolved D. Germline assignment: CDR1 MDHEN and CDR2 SYDVKM. Trimming pared 1 base from V and 7 bases from J, leaving 5 bases between. The CDR3 is 12 amino acids. The CDR3 nucleotides read TGTGCCAGCAGTTTATCGAGACAGCCCCAGCATTTT. Encoded protein: CASSLSRQPQHF. Together with reference TRBV28 and TRBJ1-5, the CDR3 gives the full variable domain: DVKVTQSSRYLVKRTGEKVFLECVQDMDHENMFWYRQDPGLGLRLIYFSYDVKMKEKGDIPEGYSVSREKKERFSLILESASTNQTSMYLCASSLSRQPQHFGDGTRLSIL.

This clone came up once. This chain links TRBV6-5 with TRBJ1-2; TRBD1 is a possible D gene (5 bases). Looked up from germline, CDR1 is MNHEY and CDR2 is SVGAGI. This CDR3 spans 14 amino acids. V dropped 5 bases and J dropped 5 bases, with 15 bases sitting between them. The CDR3 bases are TGTGCCAGCAGTATATACGGGACGGAATATGGCTACACCTTC. As protein: CASSIYGTEYGYTF.

The CDR3 DNA sequence: TGTGCCAGTAGTATTTCTACAGCCGGTAACTATGGCTACACCTTC. Protein: CASSISTAGNYGYTF. This rearrangement joins TRBV19 to TRBJ1-2, with D unresolved. V lost 3 bases and J 1 base, leaving 12 bases between the germline ends. From germline, CDR1 is LNHDA and CDR2 SQIVND (reference sequence). The length of the CDR3 is 15 residues.

This sequence joins TRBV28 and TRBJ1-1, with D hard to call. CDR1 is MDHEN, CDR2 SYDVKM, per germline. The CDR3 loop spans 13 amino acids. V was cut by 4 bases and J by 2 bases, with 8 bases left in between. The CDR3 region is CASSYKINTEAFF. The CDR3 DNA follows: TGTGCCAGCAGTTATAAGATCAACACTGAAGCTTTCTTT.

This clone was counted many times. The chain links TRBV5-1 to TRBJ1-2; TRBD1 matches 8 bases. Germline CDR1 and CDR2: SGHRS and YFSETQ. The J segment lost 6 bases and the V segment lost 5 bases, leaving 18 bases of the junction unmatched. This CDR3 is 17 amino acids long. CDR3 loop: CASRDHPGRQGKDGYTF. CDR3 coding DNA: TGCGCCAGCAGAGACCATCCCGGGAGACAGGGGAAGGATGGCTACACCTTC.

This chain uses TRBV7-2 with TRBJ2-1; 9 positions agree with TRBD2. In germline, CDR1 is SGHTA, CDR2 FQGNSA. The ends lost 6 bases at V and 5 bases at J; junction bases unmatched: 11. This CDR3 region has 16 residues. In nucleotides, the CDR3 is TGTGCCAGCAGAAACCCAGGGCGGGGGGGACACAATGAGCAGTTCTTC. Encoded protein: CASRNPGRGGHNEQFF.

V and J are TRBV19 and TRBJ1-5; the D is unclear. The CDR3 has 14 residues. The V end lost 3 bases, the J end lost 5 bases, and 11 bases lay between the germline ends. Per germline, CDR1 LNHDA and CDR2 SQIVND (reference sequence). The CDR3 region is CASSIGRAYQPQHF. The CDR3 DNA reads as TGTGCCAGTAGTATCGGACGTGCCTATCAGCCCCAGCATTTT.

CDR3 nucleotides: TGTGCCAGCAGACGCGCAGGGATGAACACTGAAGCTTTCTTT. Protein: CASRRAGMNTEAFF. The chain employs TRBV28 and TRBJ1-1; D is possibly TRBD1 (5 bases). The CDR3 spans 14 residues. CDR1 and CDR2 from the germline V gene are MDHEN and SYDVKM. Trimming took 6 bases from V and 0 from J, leaving 11 bases between them.

The gene calls are TRBV5-1 and TRBJ2-7, with D possibly TRBD2 on 5 matching bases. V lost 4 bases and J lost 3, with 14 bases in between. CDR1 SGHRS and CDR2 YFSETQ come from the germline V gene. The CDR3 length is 14 residues. The CDR3 sequence: CASSPPSGLYEQYF. The CDR3 DNA sequence: TGCGCCAGCAGCCCACCCTCAGGACTCTACGAGCAGTACTTC.

The rearrangement uses TRBV5-1 and TRBJ1-6; possible D gene TRBD1, 6 bases. V was shortened by 4 bases and J by 9 bases, with 14 bases between the two germline ends. The CDR3 extends over 14 amino acids. The germline CDR1 and CDR2 sequences are SGHRS and YFSETQ. CDR3 in DNA: TGCGCCAGCAGCCCGGGACAAGGAAGTTCACCCCTCCACTTT. Amino acid sequence: CASSPGQGSSPLHF.

The chain joins TRBV29-1 to TRBJ1-3, with 10 bases lining up with TRBD1. The V gene end was trimmed by 7 bases and the J gene end by 0 bases; junction bases not matched to a gene: 12. Germline CDR1 reads SQVTM; CDR2 reads ANQGSEA. The CDR3 loop spans 17 amino acids. This CDR3 is CSAARTGGSLSGNTIYF. The CDR3 DNA reads as TGCAGCGCGGCAAGGACAGGGGGATCCCTCTCTGGAAACACCATATATTTT. The complete variable domain, with remaining parts taken from reference TRBV29-1 and TRBJ1-3, reads SAVISQKPSRDICQRGTSLTIQCQVDSQVTMMFWYRQQPGQSLTLIATANQGSEATYESGFVIDKFPISRPNLTFSTLTVSNMSPEDSSIYLCSAARTGGSLSGNTIYFGEGSWLTVV.

V and J are TRBV6-2 or TRBV6-3 and TRBJ2-7; D could derive from TRBD1 or TRBD2 (5 bases each). V gave up 4 bases and J gave up 3 bases, with 28 bases separating them. CDR1 is MNHEY, CDR2 SVGEGT, per germline. The CDR3 totals 19 residues. CDR3 coding DNA: TGTGCCAGCAGTTTTTCCTCCGGGACCATCGGTTCTGAGGTCTACGAGCAGTACTTC. It specifies CASSFSSGTIGSEVYEQYF.

This clone was detected once. This chain joins TRBV19 and TRBJ1-2; D unresolved. Germline V lookup: CDR1 LNHDA, CDR2 SQIVND (reference sequence). V lost 5 bases and J 4 bases, leaving 14 bases between the germline ends. CDR3 length: 14 amino acids. CDR3 DNA sequence: TGTGCCAGTAGTCTAGTCCCTGCTGGCTATGGCTACACCTTC. Protein sequence: CASSLVPAGYGYTF.

This rearrangement joins TRBV30 to TRBJ1-5; D is unclear. This CDR3 is 15 amino acids long. V was trimmed by 2 bases and J by 3 bases, leaving 14 bases between them. Germline V lookup: CDR1 GTSNPN, CDR2 SVGIG (reference sequence). The CDR3 is CAWSTAQTYNQPQHF. The CDR3 DNA follows: TGTGCCTGGAGTACGGCCCAAACCTACAATCAGCCCCAGCATTTT.

The J gene is TRBJ1-6, the V gene TRBV11-2; D gene uncertain. Between the trimmed V and J ends, which lost 1 base and 9 bases, there was a span of 13 bases. Germline V CDR1 and CDR2: SGHAT, FQNNGV. This CDR3 spans 15 amino acids. The DNA of the CDR3 is TGTGCCAGCAGCTTAGGTCTGGTGGAAGGTTCACCCCTCCACTTT. Translated, it gives CASSLGLVEGSPLHF.

The chain employs TRBV25-1 and TRBJ2-7, with a weak D call TRBD2 (6 bases). Trimming left V 4 bases short and J 2 bases short, with 21 bases between. CDR1 and CDR2 from the germline V gene are MGHDK and SYGVNS. CDR3 length: 17 amino acids. The CDR3 loop reads CASSGSGTPKQAYEQYF. The CDR3 DNA reads TGTGCCAGCAGTGGTTCTGGGACTCCCAAACAAGCCTACGAGCAGTACTTC.

This clone was observed a single time. This chain joins TRBV2 and TRBJ2-3, with D perhaps TRBD2 (6 bases). V was cut by 3 bases and J by 6 bases, with 22 bases left in between. Germline CDR1 SNHLY, CDR2 FYNNEI. The CDR3 covers 17 residues. The CDR3 reads CASSEMPPGLPADTQYF. The CDR3 DNA follows: TGTGCCAGCAGTGAGATGCCCCCGGGACTCCCAGCGGATACGCAGTATTTT.

The V and J genes are TRBV6-6 and TRBJ1-2; no firm D call. V was shortened by 6 bases and J by 0 bases, with 14 bases between the two germline ends. The CDR3 covers 15 residues. Germline lookup yields CDR1 MNHNY and CDR2 SVGAGI (reference sequence). This CDR3 is CASRKSTQSNYGYTF. The DNA of the CDR3 is TGTGCCAGCAGAAAATCCACACAGTCTAACTATGGCTACACCTTC.

The chain couples TRBV7-2 to TRBJ1-2, with 11 bases identical to TRBD1. V dropped 8 bases and J dropped 8; count of bases not matched to a gene: 13. Germline-derived CDR1 and CDR2 are SGHTA and FQGNSA. The CDR3 runs to 15 residues. CDR3 region: CASRPSGTGGRGYTF. The CDR3 DNA reads as TGTGCCAGCCGGCCATCAGGGACAGGGGGAAGAGGCTACACCTTC.

The V and J genes are TRBV6-5 and TRBJ2-7; 9 bases agree with TRBD1. The CDR3 is made up of 13 amino acids. V trimming: 6 bases; J trimming: 3 bases; junction bases outside the gene matches: 3. From germline, CDR1 is MNHEY and CDR2 SVGAGI. In DNA form, the CDR3 reads TGTGCCAGCAGATCGACAGGGGGCTACGAGCAGTACTTC. Translation gives CASRSTGGYEQYF.